Described below is a single T cell receptor beta chain sequence and its context. Deletions cut 4 bases from V and 7 bases from J, with 28 bases between. CDR1 is GTSNPN, CDR2 SVGIG, per germline (reference sequence). The CDR3 is made up of 17 amino acids. This entry comes from a study of blood T cell repertoires in COVID-19. Study as a whole: Acute and convalescent COVID-19 specimens originated in the United States, Italy and Spain. PBMCs, B-cell-depleted T cells, or T cells were the source of the cDNA or gDNA that made up the material.

Original handling: Reference gene primer amplification gave nucleated cell count estimates. Only in-frame clones appear in the TCRdb table, and some are missing; sequencing was by immunoSEQ multiplex PCR. V and J calls and clone size are as listed in that table; D and trimming were resolved from the DNA. Of under 250,000 clones in the sample, 90% to 95% were seen once. Specimen: peripheral blood. This receptor was taken from a man aged 30-40 years with acute or convalescent COVID-19. V gene TRBV30 combines with J gene TRBJ1-2; possible D gene TRBD1, 6 bases. DNA of the CDR3: TGTGCCTGGATTCATTTACCCGGGACACAAAGTTCCGTTGGCTACACCTTC. Amino acid sequence: CAWIHLPGTQSSVGYTF.